These T cell receptor beta chains were read from a single sample in a study of blood T cell repertoires in COVID-19. Only in-frame clones appear in the TCRdb table, and some are missing; sequencing was by immunoSEQ multiplex PCR. The sample shows approximately 190,000 clones, approximately 82% of them seen only once. Material for sequencing was peripheral blood. The receptors derive from a human donor with acute or convalescent COVID-19. The donor label of this sample is uncertain. Both conserved end residues are part of each CDR3. Fields, in order: D gene, V gene, clone size, J gene, CDR3 protein, CDR3 DNA. A D gene is named only where the DNA matches it firmly. The listing skips clone size in some rows; elsewhere it reads once, few, many or a size class.

d_gene: NA; v_gene: TRBV7-2; abundance: NA; j_gene: TRBJ2-1; CDR3aa: CASSLVFGRRNEQFF; CDR3nt: TGTGCCAGCAGCTTAGTTTTCGGGAGAAGGAATGAGCAGTTCTTC
d_gene: TRBD1; v_gene: TRBV27; abundance: once; j_gene: TRBJ1-5; CDR3aa: CASSPRTGNQPQHF; CDR3nt: TGTGCCAGCAGTCCGAGGACAGGGAATCAGCCCCAGCATTTT
d_gene: NA; v_gene: TRBV5-4; abundance: NA; j_gene: TRBJ2-7; CDR3aa: CASSLSGVHEQYF; CDR3nt: TGTGCCAGCAGCCTCTCCGGGGTTCACGAGCAGTACTTC
d_gene: TRBD1; v_gene: TRBV30; abundance: NA; j_gene: TRBJ1-4; CDR3aa: CAWSVRRGQGSEKLFF; CDR3nt: TGTGCCTGGAGTGTTAGGCGGGGACAGGGAAGTGAAAAACTGTTTTTT
d_gene: NA; v_gene: TRBV7-9; abundance: NA; j_gene: TRBJ2-7; CDR3aa: CASSYNYEQYF; CDR3nt: TGTGCCAGCAGCTACAACTACGAGCAGTACTTC
d_gene: TRBD1; v_gene: TRBV5-8; abundance: NA; j_gene: TRBJ1-1; CDR3aa: CASSRRQGSGTEAFF; CDR3nt: TGTGCCAGCAGCAGACGACAGGGGAGCGGCACTGAAGCTTTCTTT
d_gene: TRBD1; v_gene: TRBV2; abundance: NA; j_gene: TRBJ1-5; CDR3aa: CASSGGTGGFDQPQHF; CDR3nt: TGTGCCAGCAGTGGGGGGACAGGAGGGTTCGACCAGCCCCAGCATTTT
d_gene: NA; v_gene: TRBV18; abundance: NA; j_gene: TRBJ1-5; CDR3aa: CASSPKGDSNQPQHF; CDR3nt: TGTGCCAGCTCACCAAAGGGAGATAGCAATCAGCCCCAGCATTTT
d_gene: TRBD1; v_gene: TRBV3-1/TRBV3-2; abundance: NA; j_gene: TRBJ2-7; CDR3aa: CASSPLGTGGHEQYF; CDR3nt: TGTGCCAGCAGCCCTCTCGGGACAGGGGGCCACGAGCAGTACTTC
d_gene: TRBD1; v_gene: TRBV7-2; abundance: NA; j_gene: TRBJ2-7; CDR3aa: CASSLVQGASYEQYF; CDR3nt: TGTGCCAGCAGCTTAGTTCAGGGGGCGTCCTACGAGCAGTACTTC
d_gene: TRBD1; v_gene: TRBV5-4; abundance: NA; j_gene: TRBJ1-5; CDR3aa: CASSHQPNDRAQHF; CDR3nt: TGTGCCAGCAGTCATCAACCCAACGACAGGGCCCAGCATTTT
d_gene: TRBD1; v_gene: TRBV27; abundance: NA; j_gene: TRBJ1-5; CDR3aa: CASSPQGDNQPQHF; CDR3nt: TGTGCCAGCAGCCCACAGGGGGACAATCAGCCCCAGCATTTT
d_gene: TRBD1; v_gene: TRBV19; abundance: NA; j_gene: TRBJ1-2; CDR3aa: CASTAGTDRNYGYTF; CDR3nt: TGTGCCAGTACCGCCGGGACAGACCGTAACTATGGCTACACCTTC
d_gene: NA; v_gene: TRBV7-9; abundance: few; j_gene: TRBJ1-6; CDR3aa: CASSSVPWNSPLHF; CDR3nt: TGTGCCAGCAGTTCAGTCCCTTGGAATTCACCCCTCCACTTT
d_gene: NA; v_gene: TRBV19; abundance: NA; j_gene: TRBJ1-6; CDR3aa: CASSMGLDNSPLHF; CDR3nt: TGTGCCAGTAGTATGGGCCTCGATAATTCACCCCTCCACTTT
d_gene: NA; v_gene: TRBV5-1; abundance: NA; j_gene: TRBJ1-4; CDR3aa: CASSLYGGGGEKLFF; CDR3nt: TGCGCCAGCAGCTTGTATGGGGGAGGAGGAGAAAAACTGTTTTTT
d_gene: TRBD2; v_gene: TRBV9; abundance: NA; j_gene: TRBJ2-1; CDR3aa: CASSAPLAGATNEQFF; CDR3nt: TGTGCCAGCAGCGCCCCGCTAGCGGGGGCCACCAATGAGCAGTTCTTC
d_gene: TRBD2; v_gene: TRBV3-1/TRBV3-2; abundance: NA; j_gene: TRBJ2-7; CDR3aa: CASSQRTSGRYSYEQYF; CDR3nt: TGTGCCAGCAGCCAGAGGACTAGCGGGAGATACTCCTACGAGCAGTACTTC
d_gene: TRBD2; v_gene: TRBV18; abundance: NA; j_gene: TRBJ2-7; CDR3aa: CASSQAGVPSYEQYF; CDR3nt: TGTGCCAGCTCACAAGCGGGAGTCCCCTCCTACGAGCAGTACTTC
d_gene: TRBD2; v_gene: TRBV5-1; abundance: NA; j_gene: TRBJ2-2; CDR3aa: CASSWDYSGELFF; CDR3nt: TGCGCCAGCAGCTGGGACTACTCCGGGGAGCTGTTTTTT
d_gene: TRBD2; v_gene: TRBV6-2/TRBV6-3; abundance: few; j_gene: TRBJ2-7; CDR3aa: CASSWRTSGSYEQYF; CDR3nt: TGTGCCAGCAGTTGGAGGACTAGCGGCTCCTACGAGCAGTACTTC
d_gene: NA; v_gene: TRBV6-5; abundance: once; j_gene: TRBJ1-2; CDR3aa: CASSQGNYGYTF; CDR3nt: TGTGCCAGCAGTCAGGGAAACTATGGCTACACCTTC